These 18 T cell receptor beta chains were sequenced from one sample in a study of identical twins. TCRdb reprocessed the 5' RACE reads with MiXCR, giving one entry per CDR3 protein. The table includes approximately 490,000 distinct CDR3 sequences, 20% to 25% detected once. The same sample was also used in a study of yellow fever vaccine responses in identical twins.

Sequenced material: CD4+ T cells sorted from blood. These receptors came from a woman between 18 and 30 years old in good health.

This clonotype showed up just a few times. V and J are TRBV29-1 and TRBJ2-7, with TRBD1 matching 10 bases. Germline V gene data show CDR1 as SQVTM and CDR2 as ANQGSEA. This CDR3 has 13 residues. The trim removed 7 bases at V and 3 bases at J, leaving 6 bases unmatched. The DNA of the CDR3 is TGCAGCGCGACCGGGACAGGGGTCTACGAGCAGTACTTC. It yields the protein CSATGTGVYEQYF.

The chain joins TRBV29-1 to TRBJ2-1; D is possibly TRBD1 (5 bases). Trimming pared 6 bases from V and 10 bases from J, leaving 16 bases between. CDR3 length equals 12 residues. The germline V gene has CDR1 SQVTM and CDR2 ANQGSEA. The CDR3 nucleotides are TGCAGCGTGCGCCCCCAGGGCGGCGAGCAGTTCTTC. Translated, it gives CSVRPQGGEQFF.

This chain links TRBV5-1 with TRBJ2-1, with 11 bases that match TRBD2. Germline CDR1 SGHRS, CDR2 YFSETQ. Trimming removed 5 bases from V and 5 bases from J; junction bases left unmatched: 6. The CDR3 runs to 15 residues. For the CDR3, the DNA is TGCGCCAGCAGAACTAGCGGGGGATTAAACAATGAGCAGTTCTTC. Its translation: CASRTSGGLNNEQFF.

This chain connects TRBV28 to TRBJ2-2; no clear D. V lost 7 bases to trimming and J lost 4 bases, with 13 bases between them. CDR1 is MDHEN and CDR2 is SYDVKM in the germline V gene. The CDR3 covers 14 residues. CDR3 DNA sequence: TGTGCCAGCATGCTCGGGCCCCCCACCGGGGAGCTGTTTTTT. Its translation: CASMLGPPTGELFF.

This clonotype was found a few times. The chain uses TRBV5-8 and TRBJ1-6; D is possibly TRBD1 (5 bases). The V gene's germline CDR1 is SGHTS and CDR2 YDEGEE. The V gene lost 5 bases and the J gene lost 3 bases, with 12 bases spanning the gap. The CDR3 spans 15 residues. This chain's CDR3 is CASRLGTDYNSPLHF. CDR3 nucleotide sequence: TGTGCCAGCAGGCTTGGGACCGACTATAATTCACCCCTCCACTTT.

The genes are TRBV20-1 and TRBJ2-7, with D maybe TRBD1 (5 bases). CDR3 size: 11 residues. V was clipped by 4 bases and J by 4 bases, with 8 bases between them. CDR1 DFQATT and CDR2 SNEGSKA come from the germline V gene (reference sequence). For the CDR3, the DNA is TGCAGTGCTACGGACATGTACGAGCAGTACTTC. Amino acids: CSATDMYEQYF.

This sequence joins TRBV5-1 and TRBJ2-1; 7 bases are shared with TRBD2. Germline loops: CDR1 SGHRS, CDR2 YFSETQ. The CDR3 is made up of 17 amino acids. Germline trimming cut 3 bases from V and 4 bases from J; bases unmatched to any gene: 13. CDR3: CASSSVPGTNVYNEQFF. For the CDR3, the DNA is TGCGCCAGCAGCTCTGTACCCGGGACTAATGTTTACAATGAGCAGTTCTTC.

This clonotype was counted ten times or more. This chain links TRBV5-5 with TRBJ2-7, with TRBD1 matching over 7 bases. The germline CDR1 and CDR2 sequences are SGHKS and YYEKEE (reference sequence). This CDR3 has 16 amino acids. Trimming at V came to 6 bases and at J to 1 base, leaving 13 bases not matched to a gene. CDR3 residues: CASTLAPGQRSYEQYF. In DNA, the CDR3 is TGTGCCAGCACCCTGGCTCCGGGACAGAGGTCCTACGAGCAGTACTTC.

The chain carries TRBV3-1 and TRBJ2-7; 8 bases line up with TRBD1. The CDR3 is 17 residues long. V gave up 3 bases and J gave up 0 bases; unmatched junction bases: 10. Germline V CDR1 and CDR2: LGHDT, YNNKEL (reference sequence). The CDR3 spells CASSHILPGQDSYEQYV. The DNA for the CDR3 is TGTGCCAGCAGCCACATTTTACCGGGACAGGACTCCTACGAGCAGTACGTC.

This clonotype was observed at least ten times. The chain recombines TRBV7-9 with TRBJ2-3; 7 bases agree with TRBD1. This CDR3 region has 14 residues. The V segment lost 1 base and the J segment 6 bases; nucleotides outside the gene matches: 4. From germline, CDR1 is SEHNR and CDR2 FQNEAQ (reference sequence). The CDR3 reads CASSLGTTGDTQYF. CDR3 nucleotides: TGTGCCAGCAGCTTAGGGACGACAGGGGATACGCAGTATTTT.

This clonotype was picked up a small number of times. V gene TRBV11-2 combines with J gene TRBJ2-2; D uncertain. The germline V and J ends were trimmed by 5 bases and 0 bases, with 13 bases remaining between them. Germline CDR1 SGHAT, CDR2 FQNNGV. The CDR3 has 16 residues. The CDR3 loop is CASSPPGVANTGELFF. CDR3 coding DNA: TGTGCCAGCAGCCCCCCTGGGGTCGCGAACACCGGGGAGCTGTTTTTT.

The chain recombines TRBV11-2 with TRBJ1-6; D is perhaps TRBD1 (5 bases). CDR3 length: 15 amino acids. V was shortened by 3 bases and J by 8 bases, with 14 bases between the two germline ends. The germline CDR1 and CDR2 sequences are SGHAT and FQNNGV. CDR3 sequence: CASSFRGQRYSPLHF. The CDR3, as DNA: TGTGCCAGCAGCTTCCGGGGCCAGAGGTATTCACCCCTCCACTTT.

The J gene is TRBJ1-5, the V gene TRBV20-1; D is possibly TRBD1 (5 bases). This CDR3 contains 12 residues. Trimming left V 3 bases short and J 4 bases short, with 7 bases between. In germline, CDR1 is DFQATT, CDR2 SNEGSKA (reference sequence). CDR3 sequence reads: CSASGGNQPQHF. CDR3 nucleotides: TGCAGTGCTAGCGGGGGTAATCAGCCCCAGCATTTT.

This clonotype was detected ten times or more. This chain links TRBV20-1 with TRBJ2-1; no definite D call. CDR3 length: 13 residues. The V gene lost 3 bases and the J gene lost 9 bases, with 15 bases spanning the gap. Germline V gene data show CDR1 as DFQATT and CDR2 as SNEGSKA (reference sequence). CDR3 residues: CSASTSPWAEQFF. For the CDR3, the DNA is TGCAGTGCTAGCACCAGCCCCTGGGCTGAGCAGTTCTTC.

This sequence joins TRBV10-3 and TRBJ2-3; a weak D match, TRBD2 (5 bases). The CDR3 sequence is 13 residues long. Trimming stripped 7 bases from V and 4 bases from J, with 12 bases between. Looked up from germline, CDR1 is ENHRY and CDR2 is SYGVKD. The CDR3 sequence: CAITEGEPDTQYF. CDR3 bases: TGTGCCATCACCGAGGGAGAACCAGATACGCAGTATTTT.

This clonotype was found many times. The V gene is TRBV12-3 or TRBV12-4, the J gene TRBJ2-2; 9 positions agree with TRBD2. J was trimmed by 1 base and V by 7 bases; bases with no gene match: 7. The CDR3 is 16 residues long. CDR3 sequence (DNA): TGTGCCAGCACCCAAGCGGGAGGAATGAACACCGGGGAGCTGTTTTTT. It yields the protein CASTQAGGMNTGELFF.

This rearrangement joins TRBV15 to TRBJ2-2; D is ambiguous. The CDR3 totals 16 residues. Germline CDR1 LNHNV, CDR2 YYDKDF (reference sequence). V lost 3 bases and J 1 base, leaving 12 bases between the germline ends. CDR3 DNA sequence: TGTGCCACCAGCAGTAACCACCAGGTGAACACCGGGGAGCTGTTTTTT. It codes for CATSSNHQVNTGELFF. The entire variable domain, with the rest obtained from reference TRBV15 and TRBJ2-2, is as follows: DAMVIQNPRYQVTQFGKPVTLSCSQTLNHNVMYWYQQKSSQAPKLLFHYYDKDFNNEADTPDNFQSRRPNTSFCFLDIRSPGLGDTAMYLCATSSNHQVNTGELFFGEGSRLTVL.

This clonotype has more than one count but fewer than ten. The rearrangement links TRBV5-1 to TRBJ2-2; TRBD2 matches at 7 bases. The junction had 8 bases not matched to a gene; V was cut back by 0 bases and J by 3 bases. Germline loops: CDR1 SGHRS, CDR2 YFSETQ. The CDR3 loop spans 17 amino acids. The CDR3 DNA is TGCGCCAGCAGCTTGGTTGGTGGTAGCGGGCACACCGGGGAGCTGTTTTTT. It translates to CASSLVGGSGHTGELFF.